The rows below give T cell receptor beta chains drawn from one sample of a study of shared clonotypes between healthy human individuals. The table came from immunoSEQ multiplex PCR; TCRdb's copy has only in-frame clones and leaves some out. The profile covers more than 900,000 clones, with approximately 78% appearing a single time and 0.55% to 0.7% taken by the ten largest. Sequenced sample: memory CD4+ T cells from PBMCs. These receptors were taken from a man between 18 and 35 years old in good health. Some clones in this sample may be carry-over from other donors' samples. Each CDR3 is given with its conserved first and last residue. D genes are given only for firm matches. Clone size appears in some rows only: once, few, many, or a class for an expanded clone.

D	J	V	size	DNA	CDR3
TRBD2	TRBJ2-7	TRBV7-2	once	TGTGCCAGCAGCTTAGAGCGGGATAACGAGCAGTACTTC	CASSLERDNEQYF
.	TRBJ2-7	TRBV5-1	.	TGCGCCAGCAGCTTCATCCCCGTCTACGAGCAGTACTTC	CASSFIPVYEQYF
.	TRBJ2-7	TRBV27	.	TGTGCCAGCAGTCCCTTACTGCAGACCTACGAGCAGTACTTC	CASSPLLQTYEQYF
.	TRBJ1-3	TRBV28	.	TGTGCCAGCAAACTCGACGGGGGAGGCACCATATATTTT	CASKLDGGGTIYF
.	TRBJ2-1	TRBV7-6	.	TGTGCCAGCAGCTCACGACAGTACAATGAGCAGTTCTTC	CASSSRQYNEQFF
.	TRBJ2-3	TRBV7-9	.	TGTGCCAGCAGCTCTCCTCTAGATACGCAGTATTTT	CASSSPLDTQYF
.	TRBJ2-4	TRBV19	.	TGTGCCAGTAGTATTAATTGGAAAAACATTCAGTACTTC	CASSINWKNIQYF
TRBD1	TRBJ1-5	TRBV4-2	.	TGTGCCAGCAGTCTCGGGACAGGGGATCAGCCCCAGCATTTT	CASSLGTGDQPQHF
TRBD1	TRBJ1-3	TRBV6-5	.	TGTGCCAGCAGCAGACAGGGAAATCGAGGAAACACCATATATTTT	CASSRQGNRGNTIYF
TRBD1	TRBJ2-1	TRBV4-3	.	TGCGCCAGCAGCCAGCTTAGCCTGGGACAGGGTTACAATGAGCAGTTCTTC	CASSQLSLGQGYNEQFF
.	TRBJ1-2	TRBV9	once	TGTGCCAGCAGCCTCCGGTCGGATGGCTACACCTTC	CASSLRSDGYTF
.	TRBJ1-1	TRBV19	.	TGTGCCAGTAGTATGGCCGTGCTCATGAACACTGAAGCTTTCTTT	CASSMAVLMNTEAFF
.	TRBJ2-1	TRBV5-5	.	TGTGCCAGCAGCTTGGCGGAGCTTAACAATGAGCAGTTCTTC	CASSLAELNNEQFF
.	TRBJ1-1	TRBV19	once	TGTGCCAGTAGACCAACAGGGTTGGGTGAAGCTTTCTTT	CASRPTGLGEAFF
.	TRBJ2-7	TRBV28	once	TGTGCCAGCAGTTTACCCCCGGGAGAGCAGTACTTC	CASSLPPGEQYF
.	TRBJ2-7	TRBV28	once	TGTGCCAGCAGCGGATTGGGGCCCTACGAGCAGTACTTC	CASSGLGPYEQYF
.	TRBJ2-7	TRBV18	.	TGTGCCAGCTCACCATCGGGCAGCTACGAGCAGTACTTC	CASSPSGSYEQYF
.	TRBJ1-2	TRBV5-1	.	TGCGCCAGCAACGAACAGGGTTATGGCTACACCTTC	CASNEQGYGYTF
.	TRBJ1-2	TRBV7-2	.	TGTGCCAGCAGCTTAAAGGACGGCCCGTTCGGCTACACCTTC	CASSLKDGPFGYTF
.	TRBJ1-1	TRBV5-1	few	TGCGCCAGCAGCGTTTCGGGCTACACTGAAGCTTTCTTT	CASSVSGYTEAFF
.	TRBJ1-6	TRBV2	once	TGTGCCAGCAGTCCGGGGGGCGATTATTCACCCCTCCACTTT	CASSPGGDYSPLHF
.	TRBJ2-1	TRBV2	.	TGTGCCAGCAGCGAGCCTTGGGTATCGAGGCAGTTCTTC	CASSEPWVSRQFF
.	TRBJ1-5	TRBV28	.	TGTGCCAGCAGTTCCCAGAACTATCAGCCCCAGCATTTT	CASSSQNYQPQHF
TRBD2	TRBJ2-2	TRBV11-1	.	TGTGCCAGCAGCGACCCATCGACTAGCGCGAACACCGGGGAGCTGTTTTTT	CASSDPSTSANTGELFF
.	TRBJ2-7	TRBV7-8	.	TGTGCCAGCAGCTTAGCAGGCCTTGTGCAGGCCCTCCCCTACGAGCAGTACTTC	CASSLAGLVQALPYEQYF